This T cell receptor beta chain was identified in a study of identical twins. MiXCR, run by TCRdb on the 5' RACE reads, gives a single entry per CDR3 protein. The top ten clones hold around 7.1% of a sample with under 350,000 distinct CDR3 sequences, just under 9.5% of them seen once. This clonotype has only a few counts. The antigen is undetermined. Trimming removed 7 bases at V and 0 bases at J, with 12 bases between. Germline V gene sequence: CDR1 ENHRY, CDR2 SYGVKD. This CDR3 contains 14 residues. Regarding the study as a whole: Twin pairs had excess sharing that was weaker in beta out-of-frame sequences.

Healthy Caucasians made up all donors. The same sample was also studied in work on yellow fever vaccine responses in identical twins.

The sequencing sample was made of CD8+ T cells sorted from blood. The chain combines TRBV10-3 with TRBJ2-5, with D perhaps matching TRBD1 (5 bases). The sequence was collected from a young woman in good health. CDR3: CAITADRDQETQYF. CDR3 in DNA: TGTGCCATCACCGCCGACAGAGACCAAGAGACCCAGTACTTC.